This T cell receptor beta chain was identified during a study of T-cell reconstitution after alpha-beta-depleted transplantation in children. This CDR3 spans 13 amino acids. V was shortened by 0 bases and J by 7 bases, with 11 bases between the two germline ends. Germline lookup yields CDR1 SGHRS and CDR2 YFSETQ. This clonotype was seen at least ten times. For TCRbeta, the library was prepared with unique molecular identifiers. MiXCR was run by TCRdb on the PCR reads, yielding one entry per CDR3 protein. The sample contains approximately 93,000 distinct CDR3 sequences, roughly 8.4% of which appear only once.

The V gene is TRBV5-1, the J gene TRBJ2-7; D unclear. The receptor comes from a human donor who donated a stem cell graft to a child with congenital amegakaryocytic thrombocytopenia. Sequenced here: PBMCs from the stem cell graft donor, sampled from the stem cell graft. The CDR3 here is CASSLGRSWEQYF. The CDR3 coding sequence is TGCGCCAGCAGCTTGGGCCGCTCCTGGGAGCAGTACTTC.